Listed here are 19 T cell receptor beta chains from one sample, sequenced in a study of T cells in Graves' hyperthyroidism and ophthalmopathy (dated by TCRdb to the late 2010s). Libraries were constructed by multiplex PCR. The run used an Illumina HiSeq 2000. The TCR beta CDR3 regions were amplified from the RNA transcripts. For the first round of RT-PCR on the TCR CDR3, the HTBI primer set was used together with the Qiagen OneStep RT-PCR kit. TCRdb reworked the public reads: Q25 trimming with fastp, MiXCR clone assembly, productive beta chains retained. Records with the same CDR3 protein are collapsed into one entry carrying the most frequent genes and DNA. For this sample the table gives approximately 710,000 distinct CDR3 sequences, of which 17% were detected only once. Of the sample, 15% is held by the ten largest clones. Sequenced input: blood. All receptors come from a man aged 45 to 65 with Graves' hyperthyroidism.

The sample holds many counts of this clonotype. The chain combines TRBV14 with TRBJ2-5, with 9 bases identical to TRBD2. The J segment lost 4 bases and the V segment lost 4 bases, leaving 7 bases of the junction unmatched. This CDR3 has 15 amino acids. Germline assignment: CDR1 SGHDN and CDR2 FVKESK. CDR3 in amino acids: CASSRPGLARETQYF. DNA for the CDR3: TGTGCCAGCAGCCGCCCGGGACTAGCTAGAGAGACCCAGTACTTC. Combining the CDR3 with reference TRBV14 and TRBJ2-5 gives the whole variable domain EAGVTQFPSHSVIEKGQTVTLRCDPISGHDNLYWYRRVMGKEIKFLLHFVKESKQDESGMPNNRFLAERTGGTYSTLKVQPAELEDSGVYFCASSRPGLARETQYFGPGTRLLVL.

Many counts were recorded for this clonotype. The chain carries TRBV6-1 and TRBJ1-1; D gene unclear. The CDR3 runs to 10 residues. Trimming took 8 bases from V and 8 from J, leaving 9 bases between them. The germline V gene encodes CDR1 MNHNS and CDR2 SASEGT. CDR3 amino acids: CASSGTEAFF. CDR3 DNA: TGTGCCAGCTCGGGCACAGAAGCTTTCTTT.

This clonotype has at least ten counts. The chain recombines TRBV12-3 or TRBV12-4 with TRBJ1-3; D ambiguous. There are 14 residues in the CDR3. Trimming removed 5 bases at V and 2 bases at J, with 10 bases between. In nucleotides, the CDR3 is TGTGCCAGCAGTCAAGACTCGGCTGGAAACACCATATATTTT. Translation gives CASSQDSAGNTIYF.

The chain joins TRBV11-2 to TRBJ2-1; 7 bases agree with TRBD2. Germline V gene lookup returns CDR1 SGHAT and CDR2 FQNNGV. The CDR3 sequence is 17 residues long. V gave up 6 bases and J gave up 0 bases; unmatched junction bases: 11. The CDR3 region is CASRFSLGGGSYNEQFF. The CDR3 DNA follows: TGTGCCAGCAGGTTTTCCTTGGGGGGGGGCTCCTACAATGAGCAGTTCTTC.

This sequence joins TRBV27 and TRBJ2-1; 7 nucleotides match TRBD1. CDR1 and CDR2 from the germline V gene are MNHEY and SMNVEV (reference sequence). The length of the CDR3 is 15 residues. The trim removed 3 bases at V and 5 bases at J, leaving 7 bases unmatched. In DNA form, the CDR3 reads TGTGCCAGCAGTTTTCTAGACAGGGCGGACAATGAGCAGTTCTTC. Protein product: CASSFLDRADNEQFF.

As for this clonotype: Being one base from a much bigger clone, this may be a read error. The chain uses TRBV7-2 and TRBJ2-7; D is ambiguous. CDR1 and CDR2 (germline): SGHTA, FQGNSA. The CDR3 spans 14 residues. In DNA form, the CDR3 reads TGTGCCAACAGCTTTCTGACAAACTCCTACGAGCAGTACTTC. Translated, it gives CANSFLTNSYEQYF.

In its sample, this clonotype was seen many times. In DNA, the CDR3 is TGTGCCAGCAGTTACGGGCCGACGGACAGGACCGGAAACACCATATATTTT. Protein: CASSYGPTDRTGNTIYF. This chain links TRBV6-2 or TRBV6-3 with TRBJ1-3, with 7 bases that match TRBD1. The CDR3 contains 17 residues. Trimming at V came to 2 bases and at J to 4 bases, leaving 11 bases not matched to a gene. Germline values: CDR1 MNHEY, CDR2 SVGEGT.

Worth noting for this clonotype: A much larger clone lies one base from this, so it may be a read error. DNA for the CDR3: TGTGCCAGCAGACTCGCCTCAGGACTAGATCGGGATACGCAGTATTTT. Translating gives CASRLASGLDRDTQYF. The chain links TRBV6-2 or TRBV6-3 to TRBJ2-3, with TRBD2 matching 7 bases. The CDR3 is made up of 16 amino acids. Germline CDR1 and CDR2: MNHEY and SVGEGT. The J segment lost 6 bases and the V segment lost 6 bases, leaving 15 bases of the junction unmatched.

This chain connects TRBV7-9 to TRBJ2-1, with 13 bases identical to TRBD2. Germline V gives CDR1 SEHNR, CDR2 FQNEAQ (reference sequence). With 5 bases clipped from V and 7 bases from J, the junction kept 5 bases outside the gene matches. This CDR3 region has 15 residues. CDR3 coding DNA: TGTGCCAGCAGCGTTACGACTAGCGGGGGGAATGAGCAGTTCTTC. Its protein product is CASSVTTSGGNEQFF.

This clonotype was seen many times. The chain joins TRBV27 to TRBJ2-7; the D gene could be TRBD1 or TRBD2 (5 bases each). CDR3 size: 15 residues. CDR1 and CDR2 from the germline V gene are MNHEY and SMNVEV (reference sequence). The V gene lost 0 bases and the J gene lost 3 bases, with 12 bases spanning the gap. CDR3 residues: CASSLSGETDYEQYF. CDR3 DNA: TGTGCCAGCAGTTTATCGGGGGAAACGGACTACGAGCAGTACTTC.

This clonotype was seen ten or more times. The chain employs TRBV7-2 and TRBJ2-3, with 7 bases that match TRBD1. The CDR3 covers 13 residues. CDR1 and CDR2 from the germline V gene are SGHTA and FQGNSA. Losses at the gene ends were 5 bases for V and 6 bases for J; bases not matched to a gene: 5. The DNA of the CDR3 is TGTGCCAGCAGCAAGGACAGGAGGGATACGCAGTATTTT. This codes for CASSKDRRDTQYF.

As regards this clonotype: One junction end disagrees with the germline gene, perhaps due to a read error. DNA of the CDR3: TGCAGCGTCGAAGGTATGGGAGGGGTGGCCAAAAACATTCAGTACTTC. Translated, it gives CSVEGMGGVAKNIQYF. The genes are TRBV29-1 and TRBJ2-4; 7 bases agree with TRBD2. Germline V gene data show CDR1 as SQVTM and CDR2 as ANQGSEA. The CDR3 has 16 amino acids.

This clonotype was seen a handful of times. The chain couples TRBV20-1 to TRBJ2-1; D unclear. V lost 6 bases and J 5 bases, leaving 11 bases between the germline ends. The CDR3 covers 12 residues. The V gene's germline CDR1 is DFQATT and CDR2 SNEGSKA (reference sequence). This CDR3 reads CSATQANNEQFF. Written as DNA, the CDR3 is TGCAGTGCGACTCAGGCTAACAATGAGCAGTTCTTC.

The rearrangement links TRBV29-1 to TRBJ2-7, with a possible D match to TRBD2 (5 bases). From germline, CDR1 is SQVTM and CDR2 ANQGSEA. The CDR3 consists of 13 residues. Trimming stripped 3 bases from V and 6 bases from J, with 15 bases between. The CDR3 sequence: CSVDGEYTSEQYF. CDR3 nucleotides: TGCAGCGTTGATGGGGAGTATACTTCCGAGCAGTACTTC.

This chain's CDR3 is CASSPRPLGYYNEQFF. The CDR3 DNA reads TGTGCCAGCAGCCCACGGCCCCTAGGGTACTACAATGAGCAGTTCTTC. The chain couples TRBV7-3 to TRBJ2-1; no definite D call. V lost 5 bases to trimming and J lost 3 bases, with 17 bases between them. Germline lookup yields CDR1 SGHTA and CDR2 FQGTGA. The CDR3 is 16 amino acids.

As for this clonotype: This may stem from a read error, because a much larger clone lies one nucleotide away. The chain employs TRBV9 and TRBJ2-7; no firm D call. CDR1 SGDLS and CDR2 YYNGEE come from the germline V gene. This CDR3 region has 13 residues. Trimming took 4 bases from V and 4 from J, leaving 12 bases between them. As DNA, the CDR3 is TGTGCCAGCAGCCAAGAGACCCGGTACGAGCAGTACTTC. It yields the protein CASSQETRYEQYF.

This clonotype was picked up a small number of times. The genes are TRBV2 and TRBJ1-1, with 7 bases fitting TRBD1. Trimming cost V 6 bases and J 6 bases; bases outside gene matches: 7. CDR3 length equals 13 residues. Germline V lookup: CDR1 SNHLY, CDR2 FYNNEI. This chain's CDR3 is CASSAEGAPEAFF. The DNA of the CDR3 is TGTGCCAGCAGCGCCGAGGGGGCCCCTGAAGCTTTCTTT.

The rearrangement links TRBV10-3 to TRBJ2-3, with 9 bases lining up with TRBD2. V lost 3 bases and J lost 3; bases outside the gene matches: 4. CDR3 length equals 15 residues. The germline CDR1 and CDR2 sequences are ENHRY and SYGVKD. CDR3 nucleotide sequence: TGTGCCATCAGTGAAGGTAGCGGGGGTACAGATACGCAGTATTTT. It specifies CAISEGSGGTDTQYF.

The chain has TRBV6-2 or TRBV6-3 and TRBJ2-3; TRBD2 is a possible D gene (5 bases). This CDR3 comprises 12 residues. V gave up 11 bases and J gave up 6 bases, with 15 bases separating them. Germline lookup yields CDR1 MNHEY and CDR2 SVGEGT. The CDR3 sequence: CAAKGPGDTQYF. In DNA, the CDR3 is TGTGCCGCAAAAGGTCCGGGGGATACGCAGTATTTT.